Presented here are 13 T cell receptor beta chains from one specimen sequenced in a study of beta chain features in type 1 diabetes. What was sequenced were expressed TCRB transcripts, since all of the isolated RNA had been reverse transcribed. Generated by immunoSEQ multiplex PCR, the TCRdb table keeps only in-frame clones and is missing some. The sample lists nearly 350,000 clones, approximately 8.2% occurring once. Sequenced sample: central memory CD4+ T cells from blood. Every receptor here comes from a woman aged 18-29 years in good health.

V is TRBV5-6 and J is TRBJ2-5, with 12 bases lining up with TRBD1. This CDR3 is 15 amino acids long. CDR1 SGHDT and CDR2 YYEEEE come from the germline V gene. With 7 bases clipped from V and 0 bases from J, the junction kept 4 bases outside the gene matches. The CDR3 spells CASAGTGGYQETQYF. The CDR3 region has the DNA TGTGCCAGCGCCGGGACAGGGGGCTACCAAGAGACCCAGTACTTC.

This clone came up many times. CDR3 bases: TGTGCCAGCAGGTCCCAGGGCTACACCTTC. Residues: CASRSQGYTF. The chain links TRBV2 to TRBJ1-2; the D is unclear. Germline values: CDR1 SNHLY, CDR2 FYNNEI. V dropped 6 bases and J dropped 8 bases, with 7 bases sitting between them. The CDR3 sequence is 10 residues long.

Details on this clone: A much larger clone is a single base away; this may be a read error. The chain carries TRBV9 and TRBJ2-5; D is uncertain. Germline CDR1 is SGDLS and CDR2 is YYNGEE. The V end was cut by 4 bases, the J end by 5 bases, with 6 bases between. The CDR3 spans 11 residues. The DNA of the CDR3 is TGTGCCAGCAGCTTTCGGGAGACCCAGTACTTC. Protein product: CASSFRETQYF.

The rearrangement joins TRBV2 to TRBJ2-3; TRBD2 agrees at 7 bases. V lost 8 bases and J lost 0; bases outside the gene matches: 5. From germline, CDR1 is SNHLY and CDR2 FYNNEI. This CDR3 has 14 residues. CDR3 nucleotides: TGTGCCAGCCTAGCGGCTCTTAGCACAGATACGCAGTATTTT. It yields the protein CASLAALSTDTQYF. Filled out from reference TRBV2 and TRBJ2-3, the complete variable domain reads EPEVTQTPSHQVTQMGQEVILRCVPISNHLYFYWYRQILGQKVEFLVSFYNNEISEKSEIFDDQFSVERPDGSNFTLKIRSTKLEDSAMYFCASLAALSTDTQYFGPGTRLTVL.

This clone was observed a handful of times. The V call is TRBV14, the J call TRBJ2-2, with a possible D match to TRBD2 (5 bases). There are 17 residues in the CDR3. Trimming cost V 1 base and J 4 bases, with 16 bases left between them. CDR1 is SGHDN and CDR2 is FVKESK in the germline V gene. The CDR3 region is CASSQVRVRRGTGELFF. The DNA of the CDR3 is TGTGCCAGCAGCCAAGTTCGCGTACGTCGGGGCACCGGGGAGCTGTTTTTT. The variable domain in full, completed from reference TRBV14 and TRBJ2-2, reads EAGVTQFPSHSVIEKGQTVTLRCDPISGHDNLYWYRRVMGKEIKFLLHFVKESKQDESGMPNNRFLAERTGGTYSTLKVQPAELEDSGVYFCASSQVRVRRGTGELFFGEGSRLTVL.

This clone occurred a few times. The rearrangement joins TRBV5-1 to TRBJ2-7; 10 bases align to TRBD2. V lost 0 bases to trimming and J lost 3 bases; unmatched junction nucleotides: 6. The V gene's germline CDR1 is SGHRS and CDR2 YFSETQ. The CDR3 sequence is 16 residues long. The CDR3 sequence is CASSLDPSGRSYEQYF. In DNA, the CDR3 is TGCGCCAGCAGCTTGGACCCTAGCGGGAGAAGCTACGAGCAGTACTTC.

This clone turned up a few times. The rearrangement links TRBV29-1 to TRBJ2-3; TRBD2 matches at 11 bases. The CDR3 extends over 13 amino acids. The germline V gene has CDR1 SQVTM and CDR2 ANQGSEA. J lost 12 bases, V lost 3 bases, and 8 bases had no gene match. The CDR3 protein is CSVEVVAGGPQYF. The DNA of the CDR3 is TGCAGCGTTGAGGTCGTAGCGGGAGGGCCTCAGTATTTT.

This clone was observed a few times. This chain joins TRBV18 and TRBJ2-1; 13 positions match TRBD2. V trimming: 9 bases; J trimming: 8 bases; junction bases outside the gene matches: 7. Germline CDR1 is KGHSH and CDR2 is LQKENI. The length of the CDR3 is 14 residues. CDR3 in DNA: TGTGCCAGTCGGCGACTAGCGGGAGGAGATGAGCAGTTCTTC. Translating gives CASRRLAGGDEQFF.

This clone was found many times. The chain links TRBV7-2 to TRBJ2-5, with D perhaps assigned TRBD1 or TRBD2 (5 bases each). The CDR3 is 14 residues long. The V end lost 3 bases, the J end lost 6 bases, and 14 bases lay between the germline ends. Germline V gene data show CDR1 as SGHTA and CDR2 as FQGNSA. CDR3 sequence reads: CASSFDQGRQTQYF. The CDR3 DNA follows: TGTGCCAGCAGCTTCGACCAGGGACGCCAGACCCAGTACTTC.

The CDR3 loop is CASSLSRNYGYTF. DNA of the CDR3: TGTGCCAGCAGTTTGTCCAGGAACTATGGCTACACCTTC. The chain links TRBV28 to TRBJ1-2; D not resolved. Per germline, CDR1 MDHEN and CDR2 SYDVKM. V was trimmed by 3 bases and J by 2 bases, leaving 7 bases between them. The CDR3 has 13 residues.

This clone was counted ten times or more. The same CDR3 arises from other DNA sequences in this sample as well. The CDR3 region is CASSTQNTGELFF. CDR3 bases: TGTGCCAGCAGCACCCAGAACACCGGGGAGCTGTTTTTT. V usage is TRBV7-2 and J usage is TRBJ2-2, with D unclear. The CDR3 is 13 residues long. V was trimmed by 5 bases and J by 1 base, leaving 5 bases between them. The V gene's germline CDR1 is SGHTA and CDR2 FQGNSA.

The V and J genes are TRBV29-1 and TRBJ2-5; TRBD2 agrees at 7 bases. Losses at the gene ends were 6 bases for V and 5 bases for J; bases not matched to a gene: 6. In germline, CDR1 is SQVTM, CDR2 ANQGSEA. The length of the CDR3 is 12 residues. CDR3 amino acids: CSVWWRGETQYF. DNA of the CDR3: TGCAGCGTCTGGTGGCGGGGGGAGACCCAGTACTTC.

This clone has a handful of counts. The CDR3 loop reads CASKGYDRETEAFF. In nucleotides, the CDR3 is TGTGCCAGCAAGGGGTATGACAGGGAGACCGAAGCTTTCTTT. The chain links TRBV27 to TRBJ1-1, with TRBD1 matching over 7 bases. This CDR3 contains 14 residues. Trimming cost V 7 bases and J 8 bases; bases outside gene matches: 13. The germline gives CDR1 MNHEY, CDR2 SMNVEV (reference sequence).